This is a list of T cell receptor beta chains from one sample in a study of T cell clusters in autoimmune cytopenias. TCRdb reprocessed the multiplex PCR reads and reports one entry per CDR3 protein, with no DNA. The sample is made up of under 4,500 distinct CDR3 sequences, and the top ten hold roughly 17% of it. Sequencing was carried out using peripheral blood. Receptor source: a human donor with an autoimmune cytopenia or autoimmune hepatitis (not recorded which). Both conserved end residues are part of each CDR3. Expanded clones get a size class; other rows say once, few or many, or leave the size out.

CDR3 length,V gene,clone size,J gene,CDR3 protein
15,TRBV29-1,medium-sized,TRBJ2-3,CSVGPPAGGTDTQYF
14,TRBV28,-,TRBJ2-7,CASRKGGQGSEQYF
14,TRBV15,medium-sized,TRBJ1-5,CATSLRDKGGPQHF
11,TRBV6-2/TRBV6-3,-,TRBJ2-1,CASSPRLEQFF
16,TRBV6-5,medium-sized,TRBJ1-6,CASSRGRLSYNSPLHF
16,TRBV12-3/TRBV12-4,medium-sized,TRBJ2-6,CASSGLGPSGANVLTF
15,TRBV7-2,medium-sized,TRBJ1-5,CASSADRAGNQPQHF
13,TRBV6-5,medium-sized,TRBJ1-2,CASSSTGFYGYTF
15,TRBV12-3/TRBV12-4,-,TRBJ2-1,CASSPRDRLVNEQFF
15,TRBV5-6,-,TRBJ2-1,CASSFQGQGANEQFF
14,TRBV5-6,medium-sized,TRBJ2-3,CASSWGGGTDTQYF
17,TRBV6-5,-,TRBJ2-4,CASSYLPGQIAKNIQYF
13,TRBV6-5,medium-sized,TRBJ1-1,CASSSLVNTEAFF
15,TRBV7-6,medium-sized,TRBJ2-3,CASSLQGFFTDTQYF
14,TRBV6-5,medium-sized,TRBJ2-7,CASSRGQKVYEQYF
14,TRBV20-1,medium-sized,TRBJ2-1,CSARPWTSLNEQFF
15,TRBV6-5,medium-sized,TRBJ1-4,CASSLGGRANEKLFF
14,TRBV15,-,TRBJ1-2,CATTEGPADYGYTF
16,TRBV27,medium-sized,TRBJ2-5,CASSLLGGGDPGTQYF
14,TRBV10-3,-,TRBJ2-1,CAIRRLATYNEQFF
17,TRBV6-5,-,TRBJ2-2,CASSKDIDTGEPRELFF
15,TRBV5-6,medium-sized,TRBJ2-6,CASRTVVPGANVLTF
14,TRBV7-9,-,TRBJ1-2,CASSLGEGHYGYTF
16,TRBV7-6,-,TRBJ1-2,CASSSTGTGVGYGYTF
14,TRBV18,-,TRBJ1-5,CASSFGNSNQPQHF
16,TRBV15,-,TRBJ1-1,CATSRANGQQDTEAFF
14,TRBV12-3/TRBV12-4,-,TRBJ1-1,CASSLGRVSTEAFF
15,TRBV7-6,medium-sized,TRBJ2-1,CASSPGREPYNEQFF
19,TRBV30,-,TRBJ1-3,CAWSATYSLSASSGNTIYF
14,TRBV29-1,medium-sized,TRBJ2-2,CSVVAGGHGGELFF
13,TRBV12-3/TRBV12-4,-,TRBJ1-2,CASSLDENYGYTF
12,TRBV29-1,large,TRBJ2-3,CSVGVVGDTQYF
14,TRBV20-1,-,TRBJ2-3,CSGLETISTDTQYF
16,TRBV6-6,-,TRBJ2-2,CASSQTGFQNTGELFF
15,TRBV27,-,TRBJ2-1,CASSLSGTGAGEQFF
13,TRBV5-4,-,TRBJ2-7,CAISLGLSYEQYF
15,TRBV7-2,-,TRBJ2-7,CASSLDNWQSYEQYF
19,TRBV6-2/TRBV6-3,-,TRBJ2-6,CASSYTRTSGSSGANVLTF
14,TRBV6-5,medium-sized,TRBJ2-7,CASSYSWGLYEQYF
16,TRBV15,-,TRBJ1-6,CATSRSKGSYNSPLHF
12,TRBV6-1,medium-sized,TRBJ2-7,CASSVPPSEQYF
12,TRBV29-1,medium-sized,TRBJ2-2,CSAGQGTGELFF
14,TRBV15,medium-sized,TRBJ2-5,CATSRDPGQETQYF
15,TRBV5-6,-,TRBJ1-4,CASSSVPGHDEKLFF
13,TRBV6-1,medium-sized,TRBJ2-7,CASSEVNSYEQYF
14,TRBV30,medium-sized,TRBJ1-2,CACGGGYPPYGYTF
15,TRBV12-3/TRBV12-4,medium-sized,TRBJ2-1,CASSISGGATDEQFF
12,TRBV30,medium-sized,TRBJ2-3,CAWRADTDTQYF
13,TRBV6-5,-,TRBJ1-1,CASKGGLSSEAFF
16,TRBV12-3/TRBV12-4,-,TRBJ1-2,CASSYSARGEGHGYTF
15,TRBV12-3/TRBV12-4,medium-sized,TRBJ2-3,CASSEPQQRTDTQYF
16,TRBV27,-,TRBJ1-2,CASSLGIGGGAYGYTF
17,TRBV15,-,TRBJ2-2,CATSGIPGHQNTGELFF
15,TRBV6-2/TRBV6-3,-,TRBJ1-2,CASSYPGEMPGGYTF
17,TRBV10-3,-,TRBJ2-1,CAISESGAGGSYNEQFF
14,TRBV12-3/TRBV12-4,-,TRBJ2-7,CASPGTGNLYEQYF
14,TRBV5-6,medium-sized,TRBJ2-7,CASSLVVFSHEQYF
15,TRBV20-1,-,TRBJ1-5,CSARDWEGVDQPQHF
15,TRBV30,-,TRBJ2-5,CAWCVVAGVQETQYF